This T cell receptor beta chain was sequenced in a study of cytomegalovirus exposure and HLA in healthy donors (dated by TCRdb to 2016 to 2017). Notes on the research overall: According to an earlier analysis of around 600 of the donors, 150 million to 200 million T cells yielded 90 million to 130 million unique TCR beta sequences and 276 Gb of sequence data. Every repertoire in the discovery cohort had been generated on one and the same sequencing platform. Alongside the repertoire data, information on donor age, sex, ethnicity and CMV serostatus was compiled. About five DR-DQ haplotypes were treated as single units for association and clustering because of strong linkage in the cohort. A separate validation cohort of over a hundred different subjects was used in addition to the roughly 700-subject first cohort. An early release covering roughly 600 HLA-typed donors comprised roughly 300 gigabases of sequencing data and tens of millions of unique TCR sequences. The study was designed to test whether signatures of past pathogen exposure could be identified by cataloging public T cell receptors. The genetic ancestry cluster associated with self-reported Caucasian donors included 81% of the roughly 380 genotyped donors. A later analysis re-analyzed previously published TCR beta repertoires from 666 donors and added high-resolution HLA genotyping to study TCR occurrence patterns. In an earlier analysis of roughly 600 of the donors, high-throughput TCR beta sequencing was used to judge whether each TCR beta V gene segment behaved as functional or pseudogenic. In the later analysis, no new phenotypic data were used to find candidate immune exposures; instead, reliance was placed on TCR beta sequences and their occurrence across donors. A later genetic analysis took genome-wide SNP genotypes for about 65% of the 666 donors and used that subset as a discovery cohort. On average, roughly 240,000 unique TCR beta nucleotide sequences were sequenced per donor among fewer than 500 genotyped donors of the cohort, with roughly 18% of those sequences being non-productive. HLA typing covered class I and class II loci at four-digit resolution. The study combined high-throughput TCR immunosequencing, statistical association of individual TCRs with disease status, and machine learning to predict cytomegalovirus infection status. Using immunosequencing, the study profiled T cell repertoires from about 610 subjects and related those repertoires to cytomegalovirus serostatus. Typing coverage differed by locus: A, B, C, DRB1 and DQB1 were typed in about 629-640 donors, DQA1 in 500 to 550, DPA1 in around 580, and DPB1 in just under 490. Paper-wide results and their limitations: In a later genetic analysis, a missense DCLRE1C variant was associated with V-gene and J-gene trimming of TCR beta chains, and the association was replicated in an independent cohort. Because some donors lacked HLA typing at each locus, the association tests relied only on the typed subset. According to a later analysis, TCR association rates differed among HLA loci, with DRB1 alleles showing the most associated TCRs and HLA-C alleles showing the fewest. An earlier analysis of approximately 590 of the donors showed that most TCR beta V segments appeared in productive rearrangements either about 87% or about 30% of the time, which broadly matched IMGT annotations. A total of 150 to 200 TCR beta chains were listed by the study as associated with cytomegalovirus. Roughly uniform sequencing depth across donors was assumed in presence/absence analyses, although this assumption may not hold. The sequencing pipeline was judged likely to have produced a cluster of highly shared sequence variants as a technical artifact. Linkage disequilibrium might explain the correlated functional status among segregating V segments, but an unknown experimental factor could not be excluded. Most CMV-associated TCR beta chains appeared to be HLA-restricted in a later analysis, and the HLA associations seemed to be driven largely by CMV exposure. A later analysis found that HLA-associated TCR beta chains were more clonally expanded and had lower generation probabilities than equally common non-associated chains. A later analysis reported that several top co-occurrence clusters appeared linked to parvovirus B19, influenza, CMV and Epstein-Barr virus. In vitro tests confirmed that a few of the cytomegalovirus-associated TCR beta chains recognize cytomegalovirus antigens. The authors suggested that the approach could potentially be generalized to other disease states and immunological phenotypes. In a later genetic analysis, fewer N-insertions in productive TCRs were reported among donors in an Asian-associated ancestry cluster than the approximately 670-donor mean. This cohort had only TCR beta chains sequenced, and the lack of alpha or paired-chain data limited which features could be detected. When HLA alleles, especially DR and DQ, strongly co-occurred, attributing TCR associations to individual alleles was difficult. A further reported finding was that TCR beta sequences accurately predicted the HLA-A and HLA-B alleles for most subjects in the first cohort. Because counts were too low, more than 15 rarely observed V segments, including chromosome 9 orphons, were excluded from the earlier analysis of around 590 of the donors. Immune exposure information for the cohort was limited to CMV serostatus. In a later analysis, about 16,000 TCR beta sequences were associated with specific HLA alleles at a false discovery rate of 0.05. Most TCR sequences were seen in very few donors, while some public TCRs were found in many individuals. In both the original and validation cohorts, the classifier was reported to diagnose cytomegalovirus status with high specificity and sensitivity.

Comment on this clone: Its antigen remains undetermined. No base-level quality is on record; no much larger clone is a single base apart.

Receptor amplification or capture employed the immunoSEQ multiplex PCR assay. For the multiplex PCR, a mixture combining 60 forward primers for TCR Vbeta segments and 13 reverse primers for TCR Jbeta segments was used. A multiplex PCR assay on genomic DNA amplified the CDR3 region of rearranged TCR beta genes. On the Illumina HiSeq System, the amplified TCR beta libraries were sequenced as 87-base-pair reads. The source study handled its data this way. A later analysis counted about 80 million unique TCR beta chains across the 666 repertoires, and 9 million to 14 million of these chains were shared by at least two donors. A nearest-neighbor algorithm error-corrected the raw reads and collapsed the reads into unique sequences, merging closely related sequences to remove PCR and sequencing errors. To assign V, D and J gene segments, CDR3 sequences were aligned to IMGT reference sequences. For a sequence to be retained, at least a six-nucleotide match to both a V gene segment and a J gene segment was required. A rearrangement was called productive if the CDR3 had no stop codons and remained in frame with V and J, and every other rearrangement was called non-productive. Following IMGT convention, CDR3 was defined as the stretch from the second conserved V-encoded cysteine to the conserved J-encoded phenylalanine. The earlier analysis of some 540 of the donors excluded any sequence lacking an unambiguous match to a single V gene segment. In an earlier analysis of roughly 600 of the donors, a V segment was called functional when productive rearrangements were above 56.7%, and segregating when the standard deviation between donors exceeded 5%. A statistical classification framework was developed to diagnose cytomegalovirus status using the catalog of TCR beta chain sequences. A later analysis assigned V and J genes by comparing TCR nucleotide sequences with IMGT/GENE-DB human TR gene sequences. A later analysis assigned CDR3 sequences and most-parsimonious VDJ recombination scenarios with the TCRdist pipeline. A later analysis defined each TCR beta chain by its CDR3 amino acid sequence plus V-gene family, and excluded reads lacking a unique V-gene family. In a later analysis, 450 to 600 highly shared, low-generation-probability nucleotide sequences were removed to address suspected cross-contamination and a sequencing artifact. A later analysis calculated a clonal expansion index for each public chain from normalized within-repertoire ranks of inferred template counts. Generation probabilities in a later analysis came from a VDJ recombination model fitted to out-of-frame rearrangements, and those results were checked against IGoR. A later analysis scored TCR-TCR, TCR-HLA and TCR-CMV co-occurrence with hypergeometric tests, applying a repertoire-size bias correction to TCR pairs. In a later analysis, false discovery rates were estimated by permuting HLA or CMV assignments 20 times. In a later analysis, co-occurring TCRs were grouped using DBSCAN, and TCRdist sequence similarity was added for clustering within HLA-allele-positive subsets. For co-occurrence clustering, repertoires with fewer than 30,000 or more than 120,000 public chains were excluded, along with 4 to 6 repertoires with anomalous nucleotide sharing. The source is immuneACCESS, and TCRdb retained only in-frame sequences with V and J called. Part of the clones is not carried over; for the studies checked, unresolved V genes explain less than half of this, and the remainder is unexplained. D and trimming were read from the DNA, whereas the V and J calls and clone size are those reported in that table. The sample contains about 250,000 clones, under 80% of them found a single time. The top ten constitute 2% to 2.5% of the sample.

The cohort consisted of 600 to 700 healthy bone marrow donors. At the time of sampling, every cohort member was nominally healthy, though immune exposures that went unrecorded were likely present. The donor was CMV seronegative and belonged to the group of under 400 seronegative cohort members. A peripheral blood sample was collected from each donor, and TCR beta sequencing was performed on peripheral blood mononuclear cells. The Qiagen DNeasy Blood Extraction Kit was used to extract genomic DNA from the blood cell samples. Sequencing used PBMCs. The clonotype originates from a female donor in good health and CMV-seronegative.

The nucleotides read TGTGCCAGCAGTTTAGCGGGAGTACGCCTCAATGAGCAGTTCTTC. This is translated as CASSLAGVRLNEQFF. The sequence joins TRBV6-5 to TRBJ2-1; 9 middle bases align to TRBD2. Trimming accounts for 4 bases at V and 6 bases at J, while the number of junction bases matched to no gene is 7. CDR1 and CDR2 were assigned from the germline V gene as MNHEY and SVGAGI. The cysteine opens and the phenylalanine closes a CDR3 of 15 amino acids. Left in the record is the CDR3 DNA by itself, 45 bases read in frame from the first base.